The T cell receptor (beta chain) described here comes from a study of response to subunit inactivated influenza vaccine. TCRdb reprocessed the RT-PCR reads with MiXCR, giving one entry per CDR3 protein. The sample lists more than 700,000 distinct CDR3 sequences, around 21% occurring once. Of note for this clonotype: Its target is unknown.

General observations from the study: Few new T cells, the authors suggested, are recruited by each seasonal influenza vaccination.

The germline V gene encodes CDR1 DFQATT and CDR2 SNEGSKA (reference sequence). Trimming took 6 bases from V and 1 from J, leaving 19 bases between them. This CDR3 is built from 15 residues. The chain links TRBV20-1 to TRBJ2-7; D may be TRBD2 (5 bases). Sequencing was performed on PBMCs from blood, taken more than 4 days after vaccination. This sequence was found in a man aged 50-60 years who received an inactivated influenza vaccine. The CDR3 sequence is CSALHGSRGSYEQYF. In DNA, the CDR3 is TGCAGTGCGTTACACGGATCCCGGGGATCCTACGAGCAGTACTTC.